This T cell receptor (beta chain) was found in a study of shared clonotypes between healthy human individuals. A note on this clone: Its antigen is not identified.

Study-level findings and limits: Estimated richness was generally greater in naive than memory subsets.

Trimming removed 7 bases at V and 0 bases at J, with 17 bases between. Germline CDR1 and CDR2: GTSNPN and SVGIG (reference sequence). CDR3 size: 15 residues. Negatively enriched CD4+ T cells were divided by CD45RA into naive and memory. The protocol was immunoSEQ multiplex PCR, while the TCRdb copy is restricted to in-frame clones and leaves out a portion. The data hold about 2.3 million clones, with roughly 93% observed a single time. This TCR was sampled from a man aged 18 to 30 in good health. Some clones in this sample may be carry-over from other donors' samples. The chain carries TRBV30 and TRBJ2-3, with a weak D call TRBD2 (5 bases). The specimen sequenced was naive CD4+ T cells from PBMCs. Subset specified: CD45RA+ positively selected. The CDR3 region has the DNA TGTGCCTTCCAGTCGCGCGGGTATAGCACAGATACGCAGTATTTT. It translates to CAFQSRGYSTDTQYF.